What follows is one T cell receptor beta chain and its context. The data belong to a study of blood T cell repertoires in COVID-19. For recovered donors of Cohort 3, there were two negative PCRs, clearance, or symptom resolution. Generated by immunoSEQ multiplex PCR, the TCRdb table keeps only in-frame clones and is missing some. The table records hundreds of thousands of clones, about 90% of them present only once. V lost 4 bases to trimming and J lost 8 bases, with 19 bases between them. Germline V gives CDR1 SGHNT, CDR2 YYREEE (reference sequence). The CDR3 extends over 15 amino acids. The V gene is TRBV5-4, the J gene TRBJ2-1, with D possibly being TRBD2 (6 bases). The sequencing sample was made of PBMCs or T cells enriched from blood (not recorded which). The TCR comes from a woman in her 30s who had recovered from COVID-19. The DNA of the CDR3 is TGTGCCAGCAGCCTGGGGACTGGCGAGGGCGATGAGCAGTTCTTC. Translating it yields CASSLGTGEGDEQFF.